This TCR beta chain originates from a study of T cell repertoires in aging, cancer and after chemotherapy. The template was genomic DNA from peripheral blood, not RNA. TRB rearrangements spanning V, D and J were amplified using mixed TRB-A/B primers. MiXCR, run by TCRdb on the multiplex PCR reads, gives a single entry per CDR3 protein. The sample contains some 9,700 distinct CDR3 sequences, around 35% of which appear only once. The CDR3 is 16 residues long. Per germline, CDR1 GTSNPN and CDR2 SVGIG (reference sequence). After removal of 2 bases from V and 5 bases from J, the junction contained 8 bases not matched to a gene.

Input material: blood. The chain is built from TRBV30 and TRBJ2-3, with TRBD2 matching over 12 bases. This receptor was obtained from a human donor in good health. This chain's CDR3 is CAWSLLAGGPRDTQYF. CDR3 bases: TGTGCCTGGAGTCTCCTAGCGGGAGGGCCGAGAGATACGCAGTATTTT.